The next 24 T cell receptor beta chains were all read from a single sample in a study of blood T cell repertoires in COVID-19. Produced via immunoSEQ multiplex PCR; TCRdb's table is partial and in-frame only. This sample has approximately 150,000 clones, with about nine tenths found just once. The specimen sequenced was peripheral blood. Receptors originate from a man in his forties or fifties who had recovered from COVID-19.

The rearrangement uses TRBV5-6 and TRBJ1-2, with D hard to call. Looked up from germline, CDR1 is SGHDT and CDR2 is YYEEEE. The V end was cut by 4 bases, the J end by 2 bases, with 9 bases between. This CDR3 has 13 amino acids. In DNA form, the CDR3 reads TGTGCCAGCAGCCTAAGTTTAAACTATGGCTACACCTTC. It codes for CASSLSLNYGYTF.

V gene TRBV5-4 combines with J gene TRBJ1-1; D may be TRBD1 (6 bases). The CDR3 runs 15 residues. The germline gives CDR1 SGHNT, CDR2 YYREEE (reference sequence). With 4 bases removed from V and 7 bases from J, the gap between germline ends came to 20 bases. The CDR3 protein is CASSPSTGLKSEAFF. The CDR3 DNA reads TGTGCCAGCAGCCCCTCTACAGGGTTGAAAAGTGAAGCTTTCTTT. Complete variable domain (other parts from reference TRBV5-4 and TRBJ1-1): ETGVTQSPTHLIKTRGQQVTLRCSSQSGHNTVSWYQQALGQGPQFIFQYYREEENGRGNFPPRFSGLQFPNYSSELNVNALELDDSALYLCASSPSTGLKSEAFFGQGTRLTVV.

This clone turned up a few times. The genes are TRBV7-8 and TRBJ1-3, with D possibly being TRBD1 (5 bases). The V gene's germline CDR1 is SGHVS and CDR2 FQNEAQ. Trimming pared 1 base from V and 0 bases from J, leaving 10 bases between. The CDR3 contains 16 residues. CDR3 loop: CASSLVGGYSGNTIYF. In DNA, the CDR3 is TGTGCCAGCAGCTTAGTCGGGGGATACTCTGGAAACACCATATATTTT.

This clone showed up just a few times. The rearrangement uses TRBV7-2 and TRBJ2-3, with D uncertain. This CDR3 has 15 residues. Per germline, CDR1 SGHTA and CDR2 FQGNSA. V lost 1 base, J lost 2 bases, and 10 bases lay in between. The chain's CDR3 is CASSLVSSATDTQYF. Written as DNA, the CDR3 is TGTGCCAGCAGCTTAGTTAGCAGTGCCACAGATACGCAGTATTTT.

The chain combines TRBV19 with TRBJ2-1, with D maybe TRBD2 (7 bases). CDR3 length: 16 residues. The germline V gene encodes CDR1 LNHDA and CDR2 SQIVND (reference sequence). Trimming shortened V by 2 bases and J by 0 bases, and 11 bases separated the two germline ends. The CDR3 reads CASSIRGGASYNEQFF. CDR3 DNA sequence: TGTGCCAGTAGTATAAGGGGGGGGGCCTCCTACAATGAGCAGTTCTTC.

The rearrangement links TRBV19 to TRBJ2-1; 9 bases fit TRBD1. The CDR3 is 16 amino acids. After removal of 3 bases from V and 5 bases from J, the junction contained 8 bases not matched to a gene. Per germline, CDR1 LNHDA and CDR2 SQIVND (reference sequence). CDR3 DNA sequence: TGTGCCAGTAGTATTTTGTGGACAGGGGATCACAATGAGCAGTTCTTC. Its protein is CASSILWTGDHNEQFF.

The table lists this clone with a few counts. The chain recombines TRBV6-5 with TRBJ2-7; D might be TRBD1 (6 bases). This CDR3 is 13 amino acids long. Deletions cut 8 bases from V and 0 bases from J, with 11 bases between. Germline V gene data show CDR1 as MNHEY and CDR2 as SVGAGI. The DNA for the CDR3 is TGTGCCAGCGGTCAGGGGCCCTCCTACGAGCAGTACTTC. Protein: CASGQGPSYEQYF.

CDR3: CASSLWIETDSYGYTF. The CDR3 nucleotides read TGTGCCAGCAGCTTGTGGATTGAGACAGACAGCTATGGCTACACCTTC. The rearrangement uses TRBV5-6 and TRBJ1-2; D possibly corresponds to TRBD1 (5 bases). Germline assignment: CDR1 SGHDT and CDR2 YYEEEE. This CDR3 region has 16 residues. V shed 1 base and J shed 4 bases, with 17 bases lying between them.

The gene calls are TRBV5-1 and TRBJ2-1; 8 bases align to TRBD2. The junction had 11 bases not matched to a gene; V was cut back by 4 bases and J by 8 bases. Per the germline V gene, CDR1 is SGHRS and CDR2 is YFSETQ. This CDR3 has 15 residues. The CDR3 region has the DNA TGCGCCAGCAGCCCTGGACTAGCCCCCTTTGATGAGCAGTTCTTC. Its translation: CASSPGLAPFDEQFF.

The rearrangement joins TRBV19 to TRBJ1-1; 10 bases line up with TRBD1. Germline trimming cut 5 bases from V and 7 bases from J; bases unmatched to any gene: 10. The CDR3 runs 15 residues. CDR1 LNHDA and CDR2 SQIVND come from the germline V gene (reference sequence). This chain's CDR3 is CASSPSTGQGIEAFF. The CDR3 DNA sequence: TGTGCCAGTAGTCCTTCTACGGGACAGGGGATTGAAGCTTTCTTT.

The chain has TRBV4-1 and TRBJ1-5, with 8 bases lining up with TRBD1. CDR1 MGHRA and CDR2 YSYEKL come from the germline V gene. The CDR3 is 14 amino acids. After removal of 6 bases from V and 2 bases from J, the junction contained 3 bases not matched to a gene. CDR3 protein: CASSPTGGNQPQHF. CDR3 nucleotides: TGCGCCAGCAGTCCGACAGGGGGCAATCAGCCCCAGCATTTT.

The J gene is TRBJ2-2, the V gene TRBV6-2 or TRBV6-3, with TRBD1 matching over 9 bases. The ends lost 4 bases at V and 6 bases at J; junction bases unmatched: 9. This CDR3 comprises 16 residues. The V gene's germline CDR1 is MNHEY and CDR2 SVGEGT. Here the CDR3 reads CASSLQGALGAGELFF. The DNA of the CDR3 is TGTGCCAGCAGTTTACAGGGGGCGCTGGGGGCCGGGGAGCTGTTTTTT.

This clone turned up a few times. The chain couples TRBV11-3 to TRBJ2-1; TRBD2 aligns across 7 bases. The CDR3 totals 14 residues. CDR1 SGHNT and CDR2 YENEEA come from the germline V gene. V shed 5 bases and J 5 bases; nucleotides not matched to a gene: 6. CDR3 nucleotides: TGTGCCAGCAGCCCTATGGGACTAAACAATGAGCAGTTCTTC. Its protein product is CASSPMGLNNEQFF.

The genes are TRBV11-3 and TRBJ1-6, with D possibly being TRBD1 (6 bases). The CDR3 spans 14 residues. The germline V and J ends were trimmed by 4 bases and 9 bases, with 13 bases remaining between them. Germline V CDR1 and CDR2: SGHNT, YENEEA. The CDR3 loop is CASSSGATGSPLHF. The CDR3 DNA sequence: TGTGCCAGCAGCTCAGGGGCCACGGGTTCACCCCTCCACTTT.

The rearrangement links TRBV25-1 to TRBJ1-4; maybe TRBD1 (6 bases). Looked up from germline, CDR1 is MGHDK and CDR2 is SYGVNS. V gave up 1 base and J gave up 8 bases, with 14 bases separating them. CDR3 length: 15 amino acids. CDR3 DNA: TGTGCCAGCAGTGAATCTTTGCAGGGGCGGGAAAAACTGTTTTTT. Amino acid sequence: CASSESLQGREKLFF.

V and J are TRBV7-3 and TRBJ2-7; D uncertain. The germline V gene encodes CDR1 SGHTA and CDR2 FQGTGA. The CDR3 contains 13 residues. V was pared by 2 bases and J by 6 bases, with 11 bases between. The CDR3 DNA sequence: TGTGCCAGCAGCTTAGGGCCGACCCGCGAGCAGTACTTC. Translating it yields CASSLGPTREQYF.

The rearrangement links TRBV19 to TRBJ1-1; TRBD1 matches 7 bases. V gave up 7 bases and J gave up 4 bases; unmatched junction bases: 12. Germline V gene sequence: CDR1 LNHDA, CDR2 SQIVND (reference sequence). This CDR3 spans 15 amino acids. The CDR3 DNA sequence: TGTGCCAGTAAAAAGACCGGGACAGCTTTCACTGAAGCTTTCTTT. As protein: CASKKTGTAFTEAFF.

This chain uses TRBV4-1 with TRBJ2-1; TRBD2 aligns across 8 bases. The CDR3 is 16 residues long. The J segment lost 4 bases and the V segment lost 3 bases, leaving 8 bases of the junction unmatched. Germline V gene sequence: CDR1 MGHRA, CDR2 YSYEKL. CDR3 region: CASSQAQRGPYNEQFF. In DNA form, the CDR3 reads TGCGCCAGCAGCCAGGCACAGCGGGGGCCGTACAATGAGCAGTTCTTC.

The J gene is TRBJ1-4, the V gene TRBV5-1; 9 bases are a match to TRBD1. V shed 4 bases and J 4 bases; nucleotides not matched to a gene: 5. The V gene's germline CDR1 is SGHRS and CDR2 YFSETQ. This CDR3 has 15 residues. Here the CDR3 DNA reads TGCGCCAGCAGCATAAGGACAGGGGTTAATGAAAAACTGTTTTTT. This gives the protein CASSIRTGVNEKLFF.

Within the sample, this clone is hyperexpanded (1% or more). This chain links TRBV5-4 with TRBJ2-1, with 9 positions matching TRBD2. The CDR3 has 13 residues. Germline V gene sequence: CDR1 SGHNT, CDR2 YYREEE (reference sequence). The J segment lost 13 bases and the V segment lost 0 bases, leaving 5 bases of the junction unmatched. Written as DNA, the CDR3 is TGTGCCAGCAGCTTGGCAAGTAGCGGGGGACAGTTCTTC. Translated, it gives CASSLASSGGQFF.

This clone is a singleton in its sample. The chain has TRBV4-1 and TRBJ2-7, with D perhaps TRBD1 (6 bases). The CDR3 totals 14 residues. The V end was cut by 0 bases, the J end by 9 bases, with 15 bases between. Germline CDR1 MGHRA, CDR2 YSYEKL. CDR3 loop: CASSQEDEGVGQYF. In DNA form, the CDR3 reads TGCGCCAGCAGCCAAGAGGACGAGGGGGTTGGGCAGTACTTC.

The chain couples TRBV21-1 to TRBJ2-1; the table calls TRBD2, which could not be checked here. TRBV21-1 is reported as a pseudogene. The CDR3 runs 16 residues. For the CDR3, the DNA is TGTGCCAGCAGCAGACCGGGGAGGGCGACCTACAATGAGCAGTTCTTC. It yields the protein CASSRPGRATYNEQFF.

With regard to this clone: One junction end disagrees with the germline gene, perhaps due to a read error. This chain connects TRBV4-1 to TRBJ1-2; 7 bases are shared with TRBD1. The CDR3 runs to 14 residues. CDR1 is MGHRA and CDR2 is YSYEKL in the germline V gene. The CDR3 bases are TGCGCCAGCAGTCAAGACAGGGCATACTATGGCTACACCTTC. This translates into CASSQDRAYYGYTF.

The table lists this clone with a count of one. The chain carries TRBV20-1 and TRBJ1-2; TRBD1 aligns across 7 bases. This CDR3 contains 11 residues. V dropped 2 bases and J dropped 11; count of bases not matched to a gene: 5. Germline V gene lookup returns CDR1 DFQATT and CDR2 SNEGSKA (reference sequence). CDR3 nucleotides: TGCAGTGCTAGAAGGGGGCTCGTTTACACCTTC. Protein sequence: CSARRGLVYTF.